These 16 T cell receptor beta chains came from one sample sequenced in a study of STAT5B mutations in CD4+ large granular lymphocyte leukemia (dated by TCRdb to the early 2020s). The protocol used for the library was the immunoSEQ multiplex PCR assay. This immuneACCESS table, as held by TCRdb, lists in-frame sequences with V and J called but not all clones. Of the missing ones, under half trace to an unresolved V gene in checked studies; the others have no known cause. The sample table lists about 48,000 clones, less than 85% of them with a count of one. 1.5% to 1.7% of the sample is held by the ten biggest clonotypes. Sequenced material: CD4+ T cells from blood buffy coats. The receptors stem from a human donor in good health.

The chain joins TRBV2 to TRBJ1-6, with D possibly TRBD1 on 5 matching bases. V shed 8 bases and J shed 11 bases, with 22 bases lying between them. CDR3 length: 15 residues. Germline V gives CDR1 SNHLY, CDR2 FYNNEI. The CDR3 here is CASGALGRGLPPLHF. The CDR3 DNA reads TGTGCCAGCGGGGCCCTCGGGAGGGGTCTCCCACCCCTCCACTTT.

The rearrangement links TRBV13 to TRBJ1-1; the D gene is possibly TRBD1 (5 bases). Germline V gene sequence: CDR1 PRHDT, CDR2 FYEKMQ (reference sequence). The CDR3 sequence is 15 residues long. The V gene lost 1 base and the J gene lost 4 bases, with 13 bases spanning the gap. The CDR3 sequence: CASSLARGIVTEAFF. In nucleotides, the CDR3 is TGTGCCAGCAGCTTAGCTCGGGGGATAGTCACTGAAGCTTTCTTT.

The V gene is TRBV18, the J gene TRBJ1-5; D remains ambiguous. The CDR3 consists of 11 residues. CDR1 KGHSH and CDR2 LQKENI come from the germline V gene. V was clipped by 5 bases and J by 9 bases, with 8 bases between them. The DNA for the CDR3 is TGTGCCAGCTCAGATAAAGGGCCCCAGCATTTT. Translation gives CASSDKGPQHF.

This clone appeared once. The chain has TRBV7-9 and TRBJ2-7, with D unclear. Trimming left V 3 bases short and J 5 bases short, with 14 bases between. This CDR3 region has 14 residues. CDR1 is SEHNR, CDR2 FQNEAQ, per germline (reference sequence). CDR3 loop: CASSFEGNSNEQYV. The DNA for the CDR3 is TGTGCCAGCAGCTTTGAAGGTAACAGCAACGAGCAGTACGTC.

V usage is TRBV6-6 and J usage is TRBJ2-1; TRBD1 matches at 10 bases. Germline CDR1 reads MNHNY; CDR2 reads SVGAGI (reference sequence). The V and J ends lost 4 bases and 8 bases, in that order; junction bases with no gene match: 5. There are 14 residues in the CDR3. DNA for the CDR3: TGTGCCAGCAGTTTCCGGGACAGGGGCGATGAGCAGTTCTTC. It yields the protein CASSFRDRGDEQFF.

The genes are TRBV5-1 and TRBJ2-3; 14 bases are shared with TRBD2. The J segment lost 1 base and the V segment lost 4 bases, leaving 5 bases of the junction unmatched. The germline gives CDR1 SGHRS, CDR2 YFSETQ. The CDR3 is 17 residues long. CDR3 in amino acids: CASSPTSGGAGTDTQYF. The CDR3 DNA reads TGCGCCAGCAGCCCGACTAGCGGGGGGGCTGGCACAGATACGCAGTATTTT.

This rearrangement joins TRBV6-1 to TRBJ2-5; 7 positions agree with TRBD1. This CDR3 is built from 14 residues. V trimming: 2 bases; J trimming: 4 bases; junction bases outside the gene matches: 4. Germline values: CDR1 MNHNS, CDR2 SASEGT. CDR3 DNA sequence: TGTGCCAGCAGTGAAACAGGGGCTCGAGAGACCCAGTACTTC. It is translated as CASSETGARETQYF.

V gene TRBV6-5 combines with J gene TRBJ2-3; 12 nucleotides line up with TRBD2. Germline V gene sequence: CDR1 MNHEY, CDR2 SVGAGI. Trimming at V came to 8 bases and at J to 5 bases, leaving 5 bases not matched to a gene. The CDR3 extends over 14 amino acids. Written as DNA, the CDR3 is TGTGCCAGCTCCCTAGCGGGGGGGGGAGATACGCAGTATTTT. Translated: CASSLAGGGDTQYF.

The V and J genes are TRBV7-8 and TRBJ2-3; 9 bases are a match to TRBD1. CDR1 is SGHVS and CDR2 is FQNEAQ in the germline V gene. The CDR3 spans 15 residues. J was trimmed by 2 bases and V by 4 bases; bases with no gene match: 4. The CDR3 loop is CASSSGQGTTDTQYF. The CDR3 nucleotides are TGTGCCAGCAGCTCCGGACAGGGGACCACAGATACGCAGTATTTT.

This clone was seen only a few times. The rearrangement joins TRBV27 to TRBJ1-5, with unresolved D. V dropped 4 bases and J dropped 4 bases, with 14 bases sitting between them. From germline, CDR1 is MNHEY and CDR2 SMNVEV (reference sequence). The CDR3 length is 15 residues. The CDR3 reads CASSSALGSNQPQHF. CDR3 coding DNA: TGTGCCAGCAGTTCCGCCTTGGGATCGAATCAGCCCCAGCATTTT.

J is TRBJ2-7 and V is TRBV28, with TRBD1 matching over 7 bases. The J segment lost 1 base and the V segment lost 2 bases, leaving 8 bases of the junction unmatched. The CDR3 has 16 residues. Germline lookup yields CDR1 MDHEN and CDR2 SYDVKM. The CDR3 nucleotides are TGTGCCAGCAGTTTAGGTGGGGCAGGGGGTTCCTACGAGCAGTACTTC. The encoded protein is CASSLGGAGGSYEQYF.

The table lists this clone with a count of one. This chain links TRBV19 with TRBJ1-5; D unresolved. Trimming took 6 bases from V and 2 from J, leaving 11 bases between them. The CDR3 consists of 14 residues. Looked up from germline, CDR1 is LNHDA and CDR2 is SQIVND (reference sequence). The CDR3 DNA is TGTGCCAGTAGCCTGAGGGTGGGCAATCAGCCCCAGCATTTT. It codes for CASSLRVGNQPQHF.

CDR3 nucleotide sequence: TGTGCCAGCAGCTTAGTGGGGGCAGATACGCAGTATTTT. This encodes CASSLVGADTQYF. The V and J genes are TRBV7-2 and TRBJ2-3, with D perhaps assigned TRBD1 or TRBD2 (5 bases each). The CDR3 contains 13 residues. Germline CDR1 is SGHTA and CDR2 is FQGNSA. Deletions cut 1 base from V and 4 bases from J, with 6 bases between. The full variable domain, completed using reference TRBV7-2 and TRBJ2-3, is GAGVSQSPSNKVTEKGKDVELRCDPISGHTALYWYRQSLGQGLEFLIYFQGNSAPDKSGLPSDRFSAERTGGSVSTLTIQRTQQEDSAVYLCASSLVGADTQYFGPGTRLTVL.

This chain connects TRBV5-6 to TRBJ2-7; either TRBD1 or TRBD2 may supply D (5 bases each). This CDR3 comprises 15 residues. V was cut by 3 bases and J by 0 bases, with 13 bases left in between. Looked up from germline, CDR1 is SGHDT and CDR2 is YYEEEE. Here the CDR3 DNA reads TGTGCCAGCAGCTCCGGGACGGGTATCTCCTACGAGCAGTACTTC. This codes for CASSSGTGISYEQYF.

The gene calls are TRBV19 and TRBJ2-2; the match to TRBD2 covers 7 bases. Germline V lookup: CDR1 LNHDA, CDR2 SQIVND (reference sequence). This CDR3 spans 15 amino acids. The V and J ends lost 10 bases and 1 base, in that order; junction bases with no gene match: 9. CDR3 in DNA: TGTGCCACCGCCGGTGGCGGGGGGAACACCGGGGAGCTGTTTTTT. This translates into CATAGGGGNTGELFF.

This clone was detected only a few times. The genes are TRBV19 and TRBJ2-2; D is unresolved. Trimming left V 1 base short and J 1 base short, with 7 bases between. This CDR3 contains 15 residues. The germline V gene has CDR1 LNHDA and CDR2 SQIVND (reference sequence). In DNA form, the CDR3 reads TGTGCCAGTAGTATAGCCCCAGGGAACACCGGGGAGCTGTTTTTT. Translated, it gives CASSIAPGNTGELFF.